The present TCR beta chain was sequenced within a study of OX40 agonist ivuxolimab in advanced cancers. Notes on the research overall: The costimulatory receptor OX40 (CD134) was targeted by ivuxolimab, a fully human IgG2 agonistic monoclonal antibody. Peripheral TCRbeta sequencing was intended to test whether TCR sequence diversity was altered and clonal T-cell expansion was caused by ivuxolimab. Intravenous ivuxolimab was administered to patients every 2 weeks at six dose levels: 0.01, 0.1, 0.3, 1.5, 3 and 10 mg/kg. The paper covers the monotherapy dose-escalation part of the phase I ivuxolimab trial, which included N ≈ 52 patients. In the dose-escalation cohort, 82.7% of patients were male, and the mean age was roughly 60 years, with a range of about 20 to 79. Among the 50 to 55 dose-escalation patients, around 19 had hepatocellular carcinoma, approximately 15 melanoma, 9 renal cell carcinoma and 9 head and neck cancer. Three dose-escalation patients achieved partial responses, one with hepatocellular carcinoma and two with cutaneous melanoma. Patients were allowed to have had prior anti-PD-1, anti-PD-L1 or anti-CTLA-4 therapy, and approximately 41% of the dose-escalation patients had previously received checkpoint inhibitors. Study-wide findings and limitations: Partial responders in the 0.1-3.0 mg/kg groups had among the lowest normalized peripheral clonal expansion, especially among CD8+ T cells. Antigen specificity was not determined for the clonally expanded peripheral T cells. Clonal expansion of both CD4+ and CD8+ blood T cells was observed from baseline to week 6 at doses 0.1 to 3.0 mg/kg. After ivuxolimab, expanded clones were on average more numerous among CD8+ T cells than among CD4+ T cells. Low levels of normalized T-cell clonal expansion were also shown by some nonresponding patients.

With regard to this clone: Its antigen has not been determined. There are no base qualities to consult, and no much larger clone falls within one base.

Genomic DNA was isolated from the sorted cells so that the TCRbeta CDR3 region could be sequenced. TCRbeta CDR3 regions were sequenced using the immunoSEQ Assay. TCRdb re-hosts the immuneACCESS table, in-frame sequences only. Its copies lack some clones; in the studies checked, an unresolved V gene accounts for under half of them, and the cause for the rest is not known. The sample table contains 20,000 or so clones; only one count was recorded for 74% of them. The top ten clones comprise about 30% of the sample. Patients with a history of autoimmune disease or receiving systemic immunosuppression were excluded from the trial. In every dose cohort, peripheral blood was drawn for TCR sequencing at baseline, cycle 4 day 1, and cycle 7 day 1. Samples were obtained from an open-label, multicenter, first-in-human phase I dose-escalation trial of ivuxolimab. The trial enrolled adults with locally advanced or metastatic head and neck squamous cell, hepatocellular, melanoma or renal cell carcinoma. Before TCR sequencing, CD4+ T cells and CD8+ T cells were sorted from peripheral blood as separate populations.

Measured from the cysteine to the phenylalanine, the CDR3 is 13 residues long. The DNA shown is the 39-base CDR3, in frame from base 1. Deletion took 4 bases off V and 5 bases off J, with a span of 11 bases between the germline ends. Taken from the germline V gene, the CDR1 and CDR2 loops are MGHRA and YSYEKL. The chain was built from TRBV4-1 and TRBJ1-1, with no confident D gene call. The TCR comes from an adult with an advanced solid tumor such as melanoma, head and neck, liver or kidney cancer. The starting material was CD4+ or CD8+ T cells sorted from blood, obtained in a trial of the OX40 agonist ivuxolimab. The DNA sequence reads TGCGCCAGCAGCCGCCTGGAGGGAACTGAAGCTTTCTTT. Its protein is CASSRLEGTEAFF.